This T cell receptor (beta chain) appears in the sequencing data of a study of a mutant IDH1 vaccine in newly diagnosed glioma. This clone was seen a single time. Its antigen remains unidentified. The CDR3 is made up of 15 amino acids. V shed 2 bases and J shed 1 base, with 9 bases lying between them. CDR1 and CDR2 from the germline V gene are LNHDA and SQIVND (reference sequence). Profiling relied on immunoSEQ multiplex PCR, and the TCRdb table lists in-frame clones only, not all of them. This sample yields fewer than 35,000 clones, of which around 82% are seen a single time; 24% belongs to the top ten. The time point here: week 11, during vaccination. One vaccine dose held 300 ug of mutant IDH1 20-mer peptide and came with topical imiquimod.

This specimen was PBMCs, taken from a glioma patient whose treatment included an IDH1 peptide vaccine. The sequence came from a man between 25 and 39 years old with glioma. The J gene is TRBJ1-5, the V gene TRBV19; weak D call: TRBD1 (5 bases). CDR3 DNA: TGTGCCAGTAGTATAATTTGGGGGAGCAATCAGCCCCAGCATTTT. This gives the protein CASSIIWGSNQPQHF.